Below, 26 T cell receptor beta chains from the same sample are listed, as sequenced in a study of blood T cell repertoires in COVID-19. Some clones are missing from TCRdb's copy, which holds only in-frame ones; the method was immunoSEQ multiplex PCR. The data hold about 180,000 clones, with approximately 81% observed a single time. The sequenced sample consisted of peripheral blood. These receptors were obtained from a woman aged 80 or older with active or convalescent COVID-19.

The genes are TRBV7-2 and TRBJ1-1; possibly TRBD1 for D (5 bases). V was pared by 1 base and J by 1 base, with 10 bases between. Germline CDR1 reads SGHTA; CDR2 reads FQGNSA. The CDR3 runs to 15 residues. CDR3 DNA sequence: TGTGCCAGCAGCTTAGAACAGGCGAGGAACACTGAAGCTTTCTTT. Encoded protein: CASSLEQARNTEAFF.

The chain recombines TRBV5-1 with TRBJ2-1; D call uncertain. The germline V gene has CDR1 SGHRS and CDR2 YFSETQ. This CDR3 has 13 residues. Deletions cut 4 bases from V and 9 bases from J, with 14 bases between. The CDR3 nucleotides are TGCGCCAGCAGCGCCGACTCCCTGGGTGAGCAGTTCTTC. It encodes CASSADSLGEQFF.

The chain carries TRBV7-2 and TRBJ2-7; 8 positions agree with TRBD2. CDR3 length: 14 residues. Germline CDR1 is SGHTA and CDR2 is FQGNSA. V trimming: 5 bases; J trimming: 3 bases; junction bases outside the gene matches: 6. The CDR3: CASSAREGNYEQYF. The CDR3 DNA reads as TGTGCCAGCAGCGCCCGGGAGGGAAACTACGAGCAGTACTTC.

The chain links TRBV20-1 to TRBJ2-7, with a tentative D call TRBD2 (5 bases). Trimming shortened V by 3 bases and J by 7 bases, and 22 bases separated the two germline ends. Germline values: CDR1 DFQATT, CDR2 SNEGSKA (reference sequence). There are 15 residues in the CDR3. The CDR3 sequence: CSASSFRDTLDEQYF. The CDR3 DNA is TGCAGTGCTAGTTCGTTCCGGGATACCCTTGATGAGCAGTACTTC.

The chain has TRBV24-1 and TRBJ1-5; TRBD1 agrees at 9 bases. From germline, CDR1 is KGHDR and CDR2 SFDVKD. This CDR3 spans 16 amino acids. V lost 5 bases and J lost 1; bases outside the gene matches: 5. CDR3 in amino acids: CATSGTQGASNQPQHF. Here the CDR3 DNA reads TGTGCCACCAGTGGAACACAGGGGGCGAGCAATCAGCCCCAGCATTTT.

This clone was seen once. The CDR3: CASSLDWAGASTDTQYF. The CDR3 DNA is TGTGCCAGCAGCTTAGATTGGGCGGGGGCGTCCACAGATACGCAGTATTTT. The J gene is TRBJ2-3, the V gene TRBV7-2, with D perhaps TRBD2 (7 bases). The CDR3 loop spans 17 amino acids. The V end lost 1 base, the J end lost 2 bases, and 16 bases lay between the germline ends. Germline V gene lookup returns CDR1 SGHTA and CDR2 FQGNSA.

CDR3 amino acids: CASSLTSDSYNEQFF. CDR3 nucleotide sequence: TGTGCCAGCAGCCTGACTAGCGACTCCTACAATGAGCAGTTCTTC. V gene TRBV3-1 (or the pseudogene TRBV3-2) combines with J gene TRBJ2-1; 8 bases line up with TRBD2. Unmatched junction bases numbered 2, after V lost 4 bases and J lost 0 bases. Germline CDR1 LGHDT, CDR2 YNNKEL (reference sequence). The CDR3 totals 15 residues.

The V gene is TRBV9, the J gene TRBJ2-1; D gene ambiguous. V lost 2 bases and J lost 6, with 21 bases in between. Germline CDR1 and CDR2: SGDLS and YYNGEE. The CDR3 is 17 amino acids. CDR3 region: CASSVLAGSTYPNEQFF. Written as DNA, the CDR3 is TGTGCCAGCAGCGTCCTCGCAGGCAGCACTTATCCCAATGAGCAGTTCTTC.

This clone turned up a few times. The rearrangement joins TRBV11-2 to TRBJ1-1, with D perhaps matching TRBD1 (6 bases). V was shortened by 6 bases and J by 3 bases, with 14 bases between the two germline ends. The germline gives CDR1 SGHAT, CDR2 FQNNGV. The CDR3 is 14 amino acids. DNA for the CDR3: TGTGCCAGCAGTTTACGGGAGGGGGACACTGAAGCTTTCTTT. Translated: CASSLREGDTEAFF. The full variable domain, its missing parts supplied by reference TRBV11-2 and TRBJ1-1, is EAGVAQSPRYKIIEKRQSVAFWCNPISGHATLYWYQQILGQGPKLLIQFQNNGVVDDSQLPKDRFSAERLKGVDSTLKIQPAKLEDSAVYLCASSLREGDTEAFFGQGTRLTVV.

The chain joins TRBV18 to TRBJ1-4, with 10 bases fitting TRBD1. The CDR3 is 14 amino acids. The ends lost 5 bases at V and 5 bases at J; junction bases unmatched: 2. Germline V gives CDR1 KGHSH, CDR2 LQKENI. The DNA of the CDR3 is TGTGCCAGCTCAGGGGACAGGGGCAATGAAAAACTGTTTTTT. It encodes CASSGDRGNEKLFF. Filled out from reference TRBV18 and TRBJ1-4, the complete variable domain reads NAGVMQNPRHLVRRRGQEARLRCSPMKGHSHVYWYRQLPEEGLKFMVYLQKENIIDESGMPKERFSAEFPKEGPSILRIQQVVRGDSAAYFCASSGDRGNEKLFFGSGTQLSVL.

This clone was detected only once. This sample also contains other DNA sequences that code for the same CDR3. The chain uses TRBV9 and TRBJ2-6; D is ambiguous. Trimming stripped 2 bases from V and 2 bases from J, with 2 bases between. Per germline, CDR1 SGDLS and CDR2 YYNGEE. The CDR3 covers 13 residues. CDR3 DNA sequence: TGTGCCAGCAGCGTCACTGGGGCCAACGTCCTGACTTTC. It is translated as CASSVTGANVLTF.

This chain uses TRBV11-2 with TRBJ1-4; D not resolved. The CDR3 is 15 amino acids. Germline lookup yields CDR1 SGHAT and CDR2 FQNNGV. Trimming took 1 base from V and 8 from J, leaving 14 bases between them. The CDR3 spells CASSLVAGLGEKLFF. In DNA, the CDR3 is TGTGCCAGCAGCTTAGTCGCGGGTTTAGGAGAAAAACTGTTTTTT. Combining the CDR3 with reference TRBV11-2 and TRBJ1-4 gives the whole variable domain EAGVAQSPRYKIIEKRQSVAFWCNPISGHATLYWYQQILGQGPKLLIQFQNNGVVDDSQLPKDRFSAERLKGVDSTLKIQPAKLEDSAVYLCASSLVAGLGEKLFFGSGTQLSVL.

The chain employs TRBV19 and TRBJ2-3, with 7 bases that match TRBD2. V gave up 5 bases and J gave up 2 bases; unmatched junction bases: 10. The germline V gene has CDR1 LNHDA and CDR2 SQIVND (reference sequence). CDR3 size: 16 residues. In nucleotides, the CDR3 is TGTGCCAGTAGTCGGGCTAGCGGTCAAGACACAGATACGCAGTATTTT. Translated: CASSRASGQDTDTQYF.

V and J are TRBV29-1 and TRBJ1-1, with a tentative D call TRBD1 (5 bases). The CDR3 has 12 amino acids. V was clipped by 1 base and J by 7 bases, with 10 bases between them. The germline gives CDR1 SQVTM, CDR2 ANQGSEA. The CDR3 DNA sequence: TGCAGCGTTGAAGGTCGGGGACTTGAAGCTTTCTTT. Translation: CSVEGRGLEAFF.

The gene calls are TRBV6-5 and TRBJ1-5, with D unclear. This CDR3 spans 14 amino acids. The germline V and J ends were trimmed by 6 bases and 0 bases, with 9 bases remaining between them. Germline CDR1 and CDR2: MNHEY and SVGAGI. Here the CDR3 DNA reads TGTGCCAGCAGGAGGGATTATAGCAATCAGCCCCAGCATTTT. Translation: CASRRDYSNQPQHF.

There are a few counts of this clone. The J gene is TRBJ2-7, the V gene TRBV28, with TRBD2 matching over 8 bases. Germline V gene sequence: CDR1 MDHEN, CDR2 SYDVKM. V lost 7 bases and J lost 6; bases outside the gene matches: 14. The CDR3 loop spans 15 amino acids. The CDR3: CASTIRVAGNVEQYF. The CDR3 DNA reads TGTGCCAGCACAATTAGGGTAGCGGGAAATGTCGAGCAGTACTTC.

V is TRBV30 and J is TRBJ2-7, with 10 bases identical to TRBD1. CDR1 is GTSNPN, CDR2 SVGIG, per germline (reference sequence). With V trimmed by 2 bases and J by 0 bases, 7 bases remained unmatched. The CDR3 spans 16 residues. The CDR3 protein is CAWSPGQGVFSYEQYF. CDR3 coding DNA: TGTGCCTGGAGTCCCGGACAGGGGGTATTCTCCTACGAGCAGTACTTC.

CDR3 residues: CASSFLGDTQYF. CDR3 bases: TGTGCCAGCAGCTTCCTCGGAGATACGCAGTATTTT. J is TRBJ2-3 and V is TRBV11-2; D gene ambiguous. V was pared by 3 bases and J by 5 bases, with 6 bases between. Per germline, CDR1 SGHAT and CDR2 FQNNGV. CDR3 length equals 12 residues.

This clone was recorded a few times. The rearrangement uses TRBV5-1 and TRBJ1-1; D call uncertain. This CDR3 is 14 amino acids long. Per the germline V gene, CDR1 is SGHRS and CDR2 is YFSETQ. Trimming removed 0 bases from V and 2 bases from J, with 8 bases in between. CDR3 bases: TGCGCCAGCAGCTTGGCCGGTACTAACACTGAAGCTTTCTTT. This translates into CASSLAGTNTEAFF.

The DNA of the CDR3 is TGTGCCAGCAGTTCTAGCGGTTTCACAGATACGCAGTATTTT. This codes for CASSSSGFTDTQYF. This chain connects TRBV28 to TRBJ2-3, with 7 bases matching TRBD2. The V segment lost 4 bases and the J segment 2 bases; nucleotides outside the gene matches: 3. Germline V gives CDR1 MDHEN, CDR2 SYDVKM. CDR3 length: 14 residues.

The chain employs TRBV27 and TRBJ2-7; D not certain. Germline V lookup: CDR1 MNHEY, CDR2 SMNVEV (reference sequence). V lost 6 bases to trimming and J lost 0 bases, with 15 bases between them. The CDR3 consists of 15 residues. In DNA form, the CDR3 reads TGTGCCAGCAGCCAAGTCGGTATAAGCTCCTACGAGCAGTACTTC. It codes for CASSQVGISSYEQYF.

The chain carries TRBV6-5 and TRBJ1-4; D is unclear. This CDR3 contains 13 residues. The V gene lost 8 bases and the J gene lost 4 bases, with 11 bases spanning the gap. The germline CDR1 and CDR2 sequences are MNHEY and SVGAGI. The CDR3 region is CASRSTINEKLFF. The CDR3 region has the DNA TGTGCCAGCCGTAGTACTATTAATGAAAAACTGTTTTTT.

V gene TRBV5-3 combines with J gene TRBJ2-1; D is possibly TRBD2 (5 bases). TRBV5-3 is flagged as an ORF with uncertain function. This CDR3 has 16 residues. Trimming stripped 7 bases from V and 0 bases from J, with 17 bases between. CDR3 amino acids: CARLTLDNPSYNEQFF. Written as DNA, the CDR3 is TGTGCCAGACTTACACTAGATAACCCCTCCTACAATGAGCAGTTCTTC.

This sequence joins TRBV2 and TRBJ1-2; tentative D call: TRBD1 (5 bases). The germline V gene encodes CDR1 SNHLY and CDR2 FYNNEI. The CDR3 has 13 amino acids. V lost 4 bases, J lost 6 bases, and 12 bases lay in between. The chain's CDR3 is CASSGGGKDGYTF. Here the CDR3 DNA reads TGTGCCAGCAGTGGCGGGGGAAAAGATGGCTACACCTTC.

This clone was counted a few times. The chain links TRBV7-9 to TRBJ1-2; a weak D match, TRBD1 (6 bases). Trimming left V 5 bases short and J 4 bases short, with 14 bases between. CDR1 is SEHNR, CDR2 FQNEAQ, per germline (reference sequence). CDR3 length: 14 amino acids. Here the CDR3 reads CASSQGSKIYGYTF. The CDR3 DNA reads as TGTGCCAGCAGCCAGGGGTCTAAGATCTATGGCTACACCTTC.

This clone has more than one count but fewer than ten. The genes are TRBV4-2 and TRBJ2-1; D uncertain. The germline CDR1 and CDR2 sequences are LGHNA and YNFKEQ. The CDR3 runs to 13 residues. The V gene lost 0 bases and the J gene lost 5 bases, with 5 bases spanning the gap. This CDR3 reads CASSQDRHNEQFF. The CDR3 DNA reads as TGTGCCAGCAGCCAAGATCGTCACAATGAGCAGTTCTTC.